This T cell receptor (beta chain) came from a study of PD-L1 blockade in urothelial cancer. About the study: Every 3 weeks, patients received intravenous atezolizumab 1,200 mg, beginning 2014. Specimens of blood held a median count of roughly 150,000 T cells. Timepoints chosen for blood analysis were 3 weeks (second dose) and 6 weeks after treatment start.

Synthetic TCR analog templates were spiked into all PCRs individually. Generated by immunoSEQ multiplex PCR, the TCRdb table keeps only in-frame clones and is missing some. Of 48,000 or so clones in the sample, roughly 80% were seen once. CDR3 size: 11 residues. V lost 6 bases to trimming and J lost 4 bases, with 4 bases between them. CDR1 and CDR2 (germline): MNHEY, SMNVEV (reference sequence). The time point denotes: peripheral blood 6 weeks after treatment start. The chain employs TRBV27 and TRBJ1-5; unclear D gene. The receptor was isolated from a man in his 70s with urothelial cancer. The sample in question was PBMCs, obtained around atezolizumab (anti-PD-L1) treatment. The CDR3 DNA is TGTGCCAGCAGAGCTAATCAGCCCCAGCATTTT. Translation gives CASRANQPQHF.